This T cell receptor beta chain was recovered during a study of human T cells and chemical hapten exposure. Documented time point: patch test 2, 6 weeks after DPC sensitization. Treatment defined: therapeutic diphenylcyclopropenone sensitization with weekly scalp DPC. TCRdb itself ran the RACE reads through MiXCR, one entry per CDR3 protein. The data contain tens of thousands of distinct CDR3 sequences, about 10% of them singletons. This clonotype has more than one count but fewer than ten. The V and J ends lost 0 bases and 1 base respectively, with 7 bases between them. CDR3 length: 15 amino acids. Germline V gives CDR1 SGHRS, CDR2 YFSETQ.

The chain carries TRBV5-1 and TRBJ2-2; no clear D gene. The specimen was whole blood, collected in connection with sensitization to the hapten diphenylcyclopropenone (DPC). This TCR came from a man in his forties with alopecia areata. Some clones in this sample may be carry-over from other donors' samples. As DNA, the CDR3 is TGCGCCAGCAGCTTGGAAGCCGTGAACACCGGGGAGCTGTTTTTT. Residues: CASSLEAVNTGELFF.